This T cell receptor (beta chain) stems from a study of shared clonotypes between healthy human individuals. The donor population consisted of healthy HIV-negative adults with no recent acute infections or vaccinations. This CDR3 contains 13 residues. V shed 7 bases and J shed 0 bases, with 7 bases lying between them. CDR1 and CDR2 (germline): SNHLY, FYNNEI. Profiling relied on immunoSEQ multiplex PCR, and the TCRdb table lists in-frame clones only, not all of them. The sample consists of 800,000 to 1,200,000 clones, 78% of them appearing once. This TCR derives from a man in his late teens or twenties in good health. Some clones in this sample may be carry-over from other donors' samples. This rearrangement joins TRBV2 to TRBJ1-5; D gene unclear. The specimen was memory CD4+ T cells from PBMCs. Subset reported: CD45RA-negative fraction. The CDR3 sequence is CASKTSSNQPQHF. In nucleotides, the CDR3 is TGTGCCAGCAAGACCAGTAGCAATCAGCCCCAGCATTTT.